Listed here are 23 T cell receptor beta chains from one sample, sequenced in a study of T cells after somatic rescue of genetic block. TCRdb keeps only in-frame clones here, not all; method: immunoSEQ multiplex PCR. The sample holds 65,000 to 70,000 clones, about 91% seen once. Sequenced material: peripheral blood mononuclear cells (PBMCs). Receptor source: a man aged 40-55 years.

This chain connects TRBV5-6 to TRBJ2-1, with 8 bases aligning to TRBD2. CDR3 length: 15 residues. Germline CDR1 and CDR2: SGHDT and YYEEEE. V lost 2 bases to trimming and J lost 8 bases; unmatched junction nucleotides: 9. DNA of the CDR3: TGTGCCAGCAGCTTCCCCAGCGGGAGAGCAGATGAGCAGTTCTTC. This gives the protein CASSFPSGRADEQFF. Together with reference TRBV5-6 and TRBJ2-1, the CDR3 gives the full variable domain: DAGVTQSPTHLIKTRGQQVTLRCSPKSGHDTVSWYQQALGQGPQFIFQYYEEEERQRGNFPDRFSGHQFPNYSSELNVNALLLGDSALYLCASSFPSGRADEQFFGPGTRLTVL.

This chain uses TRBV7-8 with TRBJ1-2; D gene ambiguous. V lost 5 bases and J lost 4, with 14 bases in between. Germline V gene data show CDR1 as SGHVS and CDR2 as FQNEAQ. The CDR3 has 14 amino acids. The CDR3: CASSPAGNFYGYTF. CDR3 sequence (DNA): TGTGCCAGCAGCCCCGCGGGAAATTTCTATGGCTACACCTTC.

This rearrangement joins TRBV14 to TRBJ1-6; no clear D gene. This CDR3 has 15 residues. The V end was cut by 0 bases, the J end by 10 bases, with 13 bases between. The germline CDR1 and CDR2 sequences are SGHDN and FVKESK. The CDR3 region is CASSQDVALASPLHF. In DNA, the CDR3 is TGTGCCAGCAGCCAAGACGTGGCCTTGGCGTCACCCCTCCACTTT. The full variable domain, with the rest looked up from reference TRBV14 and TRBJ1-6, is EAGVTQFPSHSVIEKGQTVTLRCDPISGHDNLYWYRRVMGKEIKFLLHFVKESKQDESGMPNNRFLAERTGGTYSTLKVQPAELEDSGVYFCASSQDVALASPLHFGNGTRLTVT.

The CDR3 DNA is TGTGCCAGCAGGTTGACCCTCACAGATACGCAGTATTTT. It specifies CASRLTLTDTQYF. The chain carries TRBV28 and TRBJ2-3; no reliable D call. The V end lost 6 bases, the J end lost 2 bases, and 9 bases lay between the germline ends. The length of the CDR3 is 13 residues. Germline V gene data show CDR1 as MDHEN and CDR2 as SYDVKM.

The sample holds one count of this clone. The chain has TRBV9 and TRBJ2-1; unclear D gene. This CDR3 is built from 13 residues. The germline V gene encodes CDR1 SGDLS and CDR2 YYNGEE. Between the trimmed V and J ends, which lost 0 bases and 4 bases, there was a span of 5 bases. Written as DNA, the CDR3 is TGTGCCAGCAGCGTAGGGGCGTACAATGAGCAGTTCTTC. This gives the protein CASSVGAYNEQFF.

The V and J genes are TRBV7-9 and TRBJ1-6; no reliable D call. Between the trimmed V and J ends, which lost 3 bases and 5 bases, there was a span of 2 bases. The germline V gene encodes CDR1 SEHNR and CDR2 FQNEAQ (reference sequence). This CDR3 is 12 amino acids long. This CDR3 reads CASSLNNSPLHF. CDR3 sequence (DNA): TGTGCCAGCAGCTTGAATAATTCACCCCTCCACTTT. Full variable domain (missing parts from reference TRBV7-9 and TRBJ1-6): DTGVSQNPRHKITKRGQNVTFRCDPISEHNRLYWYRQTLGQGPEFLTYFQNEAQLEKSRLLSDRFSAERPKGSFSTLEIQRTEQGDSAMYLCASSLNNSPLHFGNGTRLTVT.

This chain links TRBV5-6 with TRBJ2-2; no clear D. The CDR3 has 13 residues. Trimming removed 1 base from V and 6 bases from J, with 7 bases in between. Germline V CDR1 and CDR2: SGHDT, YYEEEE. CDR3 loop: CASSLPRSGELFF. The CDR3 region has the DNA TGTGCCAGCAGCTTGCCGCGGTCCGGGGAGCTGTTTTTT.

V is TRBV28 and J is TRBJ2-5; 12 bases agree with TRBD2. The germline V gene encodes CDR1 MDHEN and CDR2 SYDVKM. The CDR3 totals 15 residues. V gave up 6 bases and J gave up 5 bases; unmatched junction bases: 7. Here the CDR3 DNA reads TGTGCCAGCAGGAAAATGACTAGCGGGAGCGAGACCCAGTACTTC. It yields the protein CASRKMTSGSETQYF.

V and J are TRBV18 and TRBJ2-5, with D possibly matching TRBD2 (6 bases). This CDR3 contains 19 residues. CDR1 and CDR2 from the germline V gene are KGHSH and LQKENI. With 3 bases removed from V and 0 bases from J, the gap between germline ends came to 23 bases. CDR3 in DNA: TGTGCCAGCTCACCGCTCGGGGGTGTGAGGCGGGCCTACCAAGAGACCCAGTACTTC. It specifies CASSPLGGVRRAYQETQYF. Variable domain in full (rest from reference TRBV18 and TRBJ2-5): NAGVMQNPRHLVRRRGQEARLRCSPMKGHSHVYWYRQLPEEGLKFMVYLQKENIIDESGMPKERFSAEFPKEGPSILRIQQVVRGDSAAYFCASSPLGGVRRAYQETQYFGPGTRLLVL.

V and J are TRBV27 and TRBJ2-7; the match to TRBD2 covers 15 bases. V lost 4 bases, J lost 5 bases, and 6 bases stayed unmatched. Germline V gene sequence: CDR1 MNHEY, CDR2 SMNVEV (reference sequence). The CDR3 runs 16 residues. The CDR3 region is CASSSRTSGRAHEQYF. The CDR3 region has the DNA TGTGCCAGCAGTTCGCGGACTAGCGGGAGGGCTCACGAGCAGTACTTC.

V gene TRBV5-1 combines with J gene TRBJ2-3; D might be TRBD2 (8 bases). Germline lookup yields CDR1 SGHRS and CDR2 YFSETQ. The CDR3 consists of 16 residues. Deletions cut 4 bases from V and 3 bases from J, with 18 bases between. CDR3 protein: CASSGREGARTDTQYF. The CDR3 DNA follows: TGCGCCAGCAGCGGACGGGAGGGGGCGCGGACAGATACGCAGTATTTT.

This sequence joins TRBV7-6 and TRBJ2-2, with a weak D call TRBD2 (6 bases). Trimming removed 5 bases at V and 3 bases at J, with 19 bases between. CDR1 and CDR2 (germline): SGHVS, FNYEAQ. The CDR3 is 17 amino acids. CDR3 residues: CASSRLQTRQYTGELFF. The CDR3 nucleotides are TGTGCCAGCAGCCGACTGCAGACTAGACAGTACACCGGGGAGCTGTTTTTT.

The sample holds one count of this clone. The CDR3: CASSQDRVAANSPLHF. The CDR3 DNA reads TGTGCCAGCAGCCAAGATAGGGTGGCAGCCAATTCACCCCTCCACTTT. V and J are TRBV14 and TRBJ1-6, with D uncertain. The CDR3 covers 16 residues. V was clipped by 0 bases and J by 7 bases, with 13 bases between them. CDR1 and CDR2 from the germline V gene are SGHDN and FVKESK.

In this sample, this clone turned up once. The chain has TRBV11-3 and TRBJ2-3; D could derive from TRBD1 or TRBD2 (5 bases each). The CDR3 runs to 15 residues. With 5 bases removed from V and 0 bases from J, the gap between germline ends came to 12 bases. CDR1 is SGHNT, CDR2 YENEEA, per germline. The CDR3 region has the DNA TGTGCCAGCAGCCCCCAGGGCGGGAGCACAGATACGCAGTATTTT. Translation gives CASSPQGGSTDTQYF.

The chain recombines TRBV6-1 with TRBJ2-7; D call uncertain. CDR3 size: 13 residues. The V gene's germline CDR1 is MNHNS and CDR2 SASEGT. V lost 2 bases and J lost 1, with 6 bases in between. The CDR3 DNA sequence: TGTGCCAGCAGTGAAAACCTATCCTACGAGCAGTACTTC. As protein: CASSENLSYEQYF.

The chain employs TRBV11-3 and TRBJ2-1; 7 positions match TRBD1. Per germline, CDR1 SGHNT and CDR2 YENEEA. The CDR3 runs to 18 residues. J was trimmed by 3 bases and V by 4 bases; bases with no gene match: 15. CDR3 in amino acids: CASSSAAWTGGLYNEQFF. The CDR3 DNA reads TGTGCCAGCAGCTCAGCCGCCTGGACAGGTGGGCTCTACAATGAGCAGTTCTTC.

The chain joins TRBV19 to TRBJ2-7, with D hard to call. Trimming took off 5 bases at V and 3 bases at J, with 5 bases between the two ends. CDR1 and CDR2 (germline): LNHDA, SQIVND (reference sequence). CDR3 size: 11 residues. CDR3 residues: CASSSRYEQYF. The CDR3 DNA reads as TGTGCCAGTAGTTCCCGCTACGAGCAGTACTTC. Using reference TRBV19 and TRBJ2-7 for the parts outside the CDR3, the full variable domain is DGGITQSPKYLFRKEGQNVTLSCEQNLNHDAMYWYRQDPGQGLRLIYYSQIVNDFQKGDIAEGYSVSREKKESFPLTVTSAQKNPTAFYLCASSSRYEQYFGPGTRLTVT.

As DNA, the CDR3 is TGTGCCAGCACCGGGACTTTCACAGATACGCAGTATTTT. Residues: CASTGTFTDTQYF. This chain connects TRBV6-5 to TRBJ2-3; possible D gene TRBD2, 6 bases. V was trimmed by 7 bases and J by 2 bases, leaving 10 bases between them. CDR1 and CDR2 from the germline V gene are MNHEY and SVGAGI. This CDR3 is 13 amino acids long.

J is TRBJ1-6 and V is TRBV10-1; D might be TRBD1 (6 bases). The V gene's germline CDR1 is WNHNN and CDR2 SYGVQD (reference sequence). The V end was cut by 8 bases, the J end by 0 bases, with 20 bases between. The CDR3 runs 18 residues. The CDR3 DNA reads as TGCGCCAGCCCCCGGCCGACAGGCAACAGCTCCTATAATTCACCCCTCCACTTT. It translates to CASPRPTGNSSYNSPLHF.

The rearrangement joins TRBV7-2 to TRBJ1-5, with TRBD1 as a possible D gene (5 bases). In germline, CDR1 is SGHTA, CDR2 FQGNSA. This CDR3 spans 13 amino acids. V was pared by 5 bases and J by 4 bases, with 9 bases between. CDR3 loop: CASSPRQNQPQHF. Here the CDR3 DNA reads TGTGCCAGCAGCCCTCGACAGAATCAGCCCCAGCATTTT.

The rearrangement links TRBV18 to TRBJ1-3; D may be TRBD1 (5 bases). The CDR3 runs 17 residues. Germline values: CDR1 KGHSH, CDR2 LQKENI. Deletions cut 3 bases from V and 0 bases from J, with 15 bases between. The CDR3 loop reads CASSPLGAGDSGNTIYF. CDR3 nucleotide sequence: TGTGCCAGCTCACCTCTCGGGGCAGGAGACTCTGGAAACACCATATATTTT. The full variable domain, completed using reference TRBV18 and TRBJ1-3, is NAGVMQNPRHLVRRRGQEARLRCSPMKGHSHVYWYRQLPEEGLKFMVYLQKENIIDESGMPKERFSAEFPKEGPSILRIQQVVRGDSAAYFCASSPLGAGDSGNTIYFGEGSWLTVV.

The chain carries TRBV27 and TRBJ2-7; D gene unclear. Trimming left V 4 bases short and J 3 bases short, with 4 bases between. CDR3 size: 11 residues. In germline, CDR1 is MNHEY, CDR2 SMNVEV (reference sequence). CDR3 residues: CASSSHYEQYF. In DNA, the CDR3 is TGTGCCAGCAGTTCTCACTACGAGCAGTACTTC.

This clone was counted once. CDR3 in amino acids: CARQQYGGTTYNEQFF. For the CDR3, the DNA is TGTGCCCGTCAGCAATACGGGGGGACTACCTACAATGAGCAGTTCTTC. The gene calls are TRBV9 and TRBJ2-1; 7 bases fit TRBD2. The CDR3 totals 16 residues. Germline V gives CDR1 SGDLS, CDR2 YYNGEE. The ends lost 10 bases at V and 2 bases at J; junction bases unmatched: 15.